This passage covers 31 T cell receptor beta chains from one sample sequenced in a study of blood T cell repertoires in COVID-19. Some clones are missing from TCRdb's copy, which holds only in-frame ones; the method was immunoSEQ multiplex PCR. The top ten clones hold about 1.1% of a sample with fewer than 250,000 clones, less than 90% of them seen once. The sample taken for sequencing was peripheral blood. The origin of the receptors is a man aged 30 to 39 with acute or convalescent COVID-19.

The chain carries TRBV7-9 and TRBJ2-1, with 9 bases lining up with TRBD2. V shed 0 bases and J 8 bases; nucleotides not matched to a gene: 17. CDR3 length equals 19 residues. Germline-derived CDR1 and CDR2 are SEHNR and FQNEAQ (reference sequence). CDR3 bases: TGTGCCAGCAGCTTAGCCTTCCCCCGCGGGAGGGTAAATAAAGATGAGCAGTTCTTC. This gives the protein CASSLAFPRGRVNKDEQFF.

The V call is TRBV27, the J call TRBJ2-1; 8 nucleotides match TRBD1. The CDR3 extends over 18 amino acids. The V and J ends lost 4 bases and 6 bases, in that order; junction bases with no gene match: 17. The V gene's germline CDR1 is MNHEY and CDR2 SMNVEV (reference sequence). This CDR3 is CASSSTPRTGRGGNEQFF. For the CDR3, the DNA is TGTGCCAGCAGTTCAACCCCCCGGACAGGGCGAGGCGGCAATGAGCAGTTCTTC.

J is TRBJ1-5 and V is TRBV4-2; D gene uncertain. The CDR3 has 16 residues. Trimming took 2 bases from V and 6 from J, leaving 17 bases between them. CDR1 is LGHNA, CDR2 YNFKEQ, per germline. The CDR3 is CASSQLWIGDSQPQHF. The CDR3 region has the DNA TGTGCCAGCAGCCAATTATGGATCGGGGATTCTCAGCCCCAGCATTTT.

There are a few counts of this clone. As DNA, the CDR3 is TGTGCCAGCAGTTACAGGGGGCGTTGGACTGAAGCTTTCTTT. Protein: CASSYRGRWTEAFF. The chain is built from TRBV6-2 or TRBV6-3 and TRBJ1-1, with TRBD1 matching over 7 bases. Germline V gene lookup returns CDR1 MNHEY and CDR2 SVGEGT. V trimming: 2 bases; J trimming: 5 bases; junction bases outside the gene matches: 5. There are 14 residues in the CDR3.

This sequence joins TRBV6-5 and TRBJ1-1; D gene ambiguous. V lost 4 bases and J lost 5, with 11 bases in between. In germline, CDR1 is MNHEY, CDR2 SVGAGI. The CDR3 runs to 13 residues. In DNA, the CDR3 is TGTGCCAGCAGTTGGGCCTACGAGACTGAAGCTTTCTTT. Translation: CASSWAYETEAFF.

The table lists this clone with a few counts. DNA for the CDR3: TGTGCCCTAACCAGGAGGGGCGCCTCCTACGAGCAGTACTTC. Protein sequence: CALTRRGASYEQYF. This chain links TRBV30 with TRBJ2-7; D may be TRBD2 (6 bases). CDR3 length: 14 residues. Germline CDR1 is GTSNPN and CDR2 is SVGIG (reference sequence). Trimming removed 8 bases from V and 0 bases from J, with 17 bases in between.

This clone showed up just once. This CDR3 is also generated by other DNA sequences in the sample. The chain combines TRBV28 with TRBJ2-7; 11 bases are a match to TRBD1. This CDR3 is 15 amino acids long. The ends lost 5 bases at V and 2 bases at J; junction bases unmatched: 5. The germline V gene encodes CDR1 MDHEN and CDR2 SYDVKM. The CDR3 loop reads CASSPGQGVPYEQYF. CDR3 bases: TGTGCCAGCAGTCCGGGACAGGGGGTTCCCTACGAGCAGTACTTC. Combining the CDR3 with reference TRBV28 and TRBJ2-7 gives the whole variable domain DVKVTQSSRYLVKRTGEKVFLECVQDMDHENMFWYRQDPGLGLRLIYFSYDVKMKEKGDIPEGYSVSREKKERFSLILESASTNQTSMYLCASSPGQGVPYEQYFGPGTRLTVT.

V and J are TRBV5-8 and TRBJ2-2, with D tentatively TRBD1 (6 bases). The germline CDR1 and CDR2 sequences are SGHTS and YDEGEE. V lost 3 bases to trimming and J lost 7 bases, with 13 bases between them. The CDR3 is made up of 14 amino acids. The CDR3 region has the DNA TGTGCCAGCAGCTCCAGGGGAAGAGGCGGGGAGCTGTTTTTT. Translated: CASSSRGRGGELFF.

This clone came up once. The V call is TRBV7-6, the J call TRBJ2-3; 7 bases fit TRBD2. The CDR3 has 17 residues. V shed 5 bases, J shed 4 bases, and the junction held 15 bases outside the gene matches. Germline loops: CDR1 SGHVS, CDR2 FNYEAQ. In DNA form, the CDR3 reads TGTGCCAGCAGCCCAAAGGTAGATTTGGCGGGGGCAGATACGCAGTATTTT. Its protein product is CASSPKVDLAGADTQYF.

The chain is built from TRBV18 and TRBJ1-1; D perhaps matches TRBD1 (6 bases). The ends were cut back, 2 bases at V and 7 bases at J, with 11 bases in the middle. CDR1 is KGHSH and CDR2 is LQKENI in the germline V gene. The CDR3 runs 13 residues. DNA for the CDR3: TGTGCCAGCTCACCAGGCAGGGGCAGTGAAGCTTTCTTT. It is translated as CASSPGRGSEAFF. The variable domain in full, completed from reference TRBV18 and TRBJ1-1, reads NAGVMQNPRHLVRRRGQEARLRCSPMKGHSHVYWYRQLPEEGLKFMVYLQKENIIDESGMPKERFSAEFPKEGPSILRIQQVVRGDSAAYFCASSPGRGSEAFFGQGTRLTVV.

This clone was detected only a few times. The chain links TRBV7-8 to TRBJ1-3, with TRBD1 as a possible D gene (6 bases). The CDR3 contains 17 residues. V dropped 5 bases and J dropped 0 bases, with 17 bases sitting between them. CDR1 is SGHVS and CDR2 is FQNEAQ in the germline V gene. The CDR3 DNA is TGTGCCAGCAGCCAGGAGGACAGACCCTTCTCTGGAAACACCATATATTTT. It yields the protein CASSQEDRPFSGNTIYF. Using reference TRBV7-8 and TRBJ1-3 for the parts outside the CDR3, the full variable domain is GAGVSQSPRYKVAKRGQDVALRCDPISGHVSLFWYQQALGQGPEFLTYFQNEAQLDKSGLPSDRFFAERPEGSVSTLKIQRTQQEDSAVYLCASSQEDRPFSGNTIYFGEGSWLTVV.

The chain employs TRBV28 and TRBJ1-3; D ambiguous. The CDR3 is 15 amino acids. V lost 2 bases, J lost 0 bases, and 8 bases lay in between. Germline V gives CDR1 MDHEN, CDR2 SYDVKM. CDR3: CASSLRRFSGNTIYF. The CDR3, as DNA: TGTGCCAGCAGTTTACGGCGGTTCTCTGGAAACACCATATATTTT.

This chain joins TRBV27 and TRBJ2-7, with TRBD1 identical over 7 bases. This CDR3 has 15 amino acids. Trimming at V came to 6 bases and at J to 3 bases, leaving 11 bases not matched to a gene. Germline V gene data show CDR1 as MNHEY and CDR2 as SMNVEV (reference sequence). DNA of the CDR3: TGTGCCAGCAGCCCCCCGGACAGGAGTAACTACGAGCAGTACTTC. Translated: CASSPPDRSNYEQYF.

The chain employs TRBV5-1 and TRBJ2-3; TRBD1 might be the D (5 bases). CDR3 length: 14 residues. Trimming took 8 bases from V and 6 from J, leaving 19 bases between them. In germline, CDR1 is SGHRS, CDR2 YFSETQ. The CDR3 DNA follows: TGCGCCAGTAAGCTGGGGCAGACAAGGGATACGCAGTATTTT. Encoded protein: CASKLGQTRDTQYF.

The V and J genes are TRBV7-9 and TRBJ1-6; 8 positions agree with TRBD1. V lost 5 bases and J lost 0; bases outside the gene matches: 6. Germline lookup yields CDR1 SEHNR and CDR2 FQNEAQ (reference sequence). The CDR3 runs 17 residues. CDR3: CASSPGTGSSYNSPLHF. The CDR3 DNA sequence: TGTGCCAGCAGCCCGGGGACAGGAAGCTCCTATAATTCACCCCTCCACTTT.

This chain links TRBV9 with TRBJ2-7, with D tentatively TRBD1 (5 bases). With 1 base removed from V and 6 bases from J, the gap between germline ends came to 11 bases. The CDR3 is 13 amino acids. Per the germline V gene, CDR1 is SGDLS and CDR2 is YYNGEE. The CDR3 bases are TGTGCCAGCAGCGTACAGGGTAGTGGCGAGCAGTACTTC. Amino acid sequence: CASSVQGSGEQYF.

The genes are TRBV2 and TRBJ2-1; D is possibly TRBD2 (5 bases). With 6 bases removed from V and 0 bases from J, the gap between germline ends came to 12 bases. The length of the CDR3 is 15 residues. The germline V gene encodes CDR1 SNHLY and CDR2 FYNNEI. The CDR3: CASRGEESSYNEQFF. Written as DNA, the CDR3 is TGTGCCAGCAGGGGAGAAGAAAGCTCCTACAATGAGCAGTTCTTC.

V is TRBV28 and J is TRBJ1-4; perhaps TRBD1 as D (6 bases). The CDR3 contains 14 residues. The germline V gene has CDR1 MDHEN and CDR2 SYDVKM. Trimming took off 6 bases at V and 4 bases at J, with 12 bases between the two ends. The CDR3 protein is CASSLRGFNEKLFF. The CDR3 DNA is TGTGCCAGCAGCCTTAGGGGGTTTAATGAAAAACTGTTTTTT.

This chain connects TRBV5-1 to TRBJ1-2; possibly TRBD1 for D (5 bases). Germline V CDR1 and CDR2: SGHRS, YFSETQ. V was clipped by 4 bases and J by 0 bases, with 13 bases between them. This CDR3 is built from 15 residues. The CDR3 DNA sequence: TGCGCCAGCAGCCCCTCAGGGTCGACTAACTATGGCTACACCTTC. It encodes CASSPSGSTNYGYTF. Full variable domain (outside the CDR3, taken from reference TRBV5-1 and TRBJ1-2): KAGVTQTPRYLIKTRGQQVTLSCSPISGHRSVSWYQQTPGQGLQFLFEYFSETQRNKGNFPGRFSGRQFSNSRSEMNVSTLELGDSALYLCASSPSGSTNYGYTFGSGTRLTVV.

This clone was observed a single time. The chain carries TRBV5-5 and TRBJ1-1; TRBD1 agrees at 8 bases. V was pared by 5 bases and J by 0 bases, with 6 bases of the junction left unmatched. The length of the CDR3 is 15 residues. Germline V CDR1 and CDR2: SGHKS, YYEKEE (reference sequence). CDR3 sequence reads: CASSFTGQVNTEAFF. The CDR3 region has the DNA TGTGCCAGCAGTTTTACGGGACAGGTGAACACTGAAGCTTTCTTT.

As regards this clone: Other DNA sequences from this sample encode an identical CDR3 as well. This chain joins TRBV9 and TRBJ1-6; 7 nucleotides align to TRBD1. V trimming: 4 bases; J trimming: 3 bases; junction bases outside the gene matches: 4. The germline V gene has CDR1 SGDLS and CDR2 YYNGEE. The CDR3 length is 15 residues. The chain's CDR3 is CASSSGDSYNSPLHF. Written as DNA, the CDR3 is TGTGCCAGCAGCTCAGGGGACAGCTATAATTCACCCCTCCACTTT.

The rearrangement joins TRBV5-1 to TRBJ2-7; 9 nucleotides align to TRBD2. J gave up 7 bases and V 4 bases, and 15 bases lay outside the gene matches. Germline CDR1 and CDR2: SGHRS and YFSETQ. The CDR3 has 16 amino acids. This chain's CDR3 is CASSPGPSGRSLEQYF. CDR3 bases: TGCGCCAGCAGCCCCGGTCCGAGCGGGAGGAGTCTTGAGCAGTACTTC.

This sequence joins TRBV10-3 and TRBJ1-5; tentative D call: TRBD1 (6 bases). Trimming took off 8 bases at V and 4 bases at J, with 15 bases between the two ends. Germline loops: CDR1 ENHRY, CDR2 SYGVKD. CDR3 size: 14 residues. The CDR3 DNA is TGTGCCATCGTTCGAACAGGGAATAATCAGCCCCAGCATTTT. As protein: CAIVRTGNNQPQHF.

V is TRBV28 and J is TRBJ1-2; TRBD1 matches 7 bases. There are 15 residues in the CDR3. J gave up 5 bases and V 8 bases, and 14 bases lay outside the gene matches. Germline CDR1 is MDHEN and CDR2 is SYDVKM. The CDR3 region is CASQAGTVSQYGYTF. The CDR3 coding sequence is TGTGCCAGCCAGGCCGGGACAGTAAGCCAGTATGGCTACACCTTC.

V and J are TRBV6-5 and TRBJ2-3; 9 positions match TRBD2. This CDR3 has 15 residues. V was pared by 5 bases and J by 5 bases, with 8 bases of the junction left unmatched. Germline V gene data show CDR1 as MNHEY and CDR2 as SVGAGI. As DNA, the CDR3 is TGTGCCAGCAGTCCCATTAGCGGGAGTGGAGATACGCAGTATTTT. Amino acids: CASSPISGSGDTQYF.

This clone showed up just once. V usage is TRBV9 and J usage is TRBJ1-1; 8 nucleotides agree with TRBD1. CDR3 length: 20 amino acids. Trimming removed 3 bases from V and 2 bases from J; junction bases left unmatched: 21. Germline V gene lookup returns CDR1 SGDLS and CDR2 YYNGEE. CDR3 protein: CASSGTQKLDRVKFNTEAFF. The DNA for the CDR3 is TGTGCCAGCAGCGGAACACAAAAACTGGACAGGGTAAAGTTCAACACTGAAGCTTTCTTT.

This sequence joins TRBV28 and TRBJ1-5, with D hard to call. CDR1 and CDR2 (germline): MDHEN, SYDVKM. V was pared by 3 bases and J by 4 bases, with 13 bases between. This CDR3 contains 15 residues. CDR3 sequence: CASSFRHNFNQPQHF. Written as DNA, the CDR3 is TGTGCCAGCAGTTTCAGACACAATTTTAATCAGCCCCAGCATTTT. Full variable domain (outside the CDR3, taken from reference TRBV28 and TRBJ1-5): DVKVTQSSRYLVKRTGEKVFLECVQDMDHENMFWYRQDPGLGLRLIYFSYDVKMKEKGDIPEGYSVSREKKERFSLILESASTNQTSMYLCASSFRHNFNQPQHFGDGTRLSIL.

The V gene is TRBV29-1, the J gene TRBJ1-5; 7 nucleotides line up with TRBD1. V shed 6 bases, J shed 5 bases, and the junction held 7 bases outside the gene matches. This CDR3 contains 13 residues. Germline-derived CDR1 and CDR2 are SQVTM and ANQGSEA. CDR3 DNA: TGCAGCGTGGGGGACAGTGATTATCAGCCCCAGCATTTT. As protein: CSVGDSDYQPQHF.

This CDR3 reads CASSPDSNTEAFF. The DNA for the CDR3 is TGTGCCAGCAGCCCCGACAGCAACACTGAAGCTTTCTTT. The gene calls are TRBV5-4 and TRBJ1-1; D might be TRBD1 (5 bases). The ends were cut back, 4 bases at V and 2 bases at J, with 9 bases in the middle. Germline V gene sequence: CDR1 SGHNT, CDR2 YYREEE (reference sequence). This CDR3 region has 13 residues.

This clone appeared a single time. The chain recombines TRBV12-5 with TRBJ2-1; D perhaps matches TRBD1 (5 bases). Germline V lookup: CDR1 LGHNT, CDR2 FRNRAP. The V and J ends lost 6 bases and 4 bases respectively, with 10 bases between them. There are 13 residues in the CDR3. The CDR3 loop reads CASGSDSYNEQFF. The CDR3 DNA is TGTGCTAGTGGCTCCGACAGTTACAATGAGCAGTTCTTC. The variable domain in full, completed from reference TRBV12-5 and TRBJ2-1, reads DARVTQTPRHKVTEMGQEVTMRCQPILGHNTVFWYRQTMMQGLELLAYFRNRAPLDDSGMPKDRFSAEMPDATLATLKIQPSEPRDSAVYFCASGSDSYNEQFFGPGTRLTVL.

This clone was detected only once. The V gene is TRBV19, the J gene TRBJ2-2; D perhaps matches TRBD2 (6 bases). Trimming removed 7 bases at V and 6 bases at J, with 12 bases between. The CDR3 has 13 amino acids. CDR1 and CDR2 from the germline V gene are LNHDA and SQIVND (reference sequence). The CDR3 nucleotides are TGTGCCAGTACACCTCGGAGGGCCGGGGAGCTGTTTTTT. Protein sequence: CASTPRRAGELFF.